The sequence of this T cell receptor beta chain was determined in a study of blood T cell repertoires in COVID-19. Overall study: PBMCs, B-cell-depleted T cells, or T cells were the source of the cDNA or gDNA that made up the material.

Donors in Cohort 3 who had recovered were those with two negative PCRs, healthcare professional clearance, or resolution of their symptoms. Trimming removed 3 bases from V and 10 bases from J, with 13 bases in between. The CDR3 loop spans 13 amino acids. In germline, CDR1 is SGHAT, CDR2 FQNNGV. Per the study methods: Amplification of reference gene primers was used by the study to estimate nucleated cell counts. Some clones are missing from TCRdb's copy, which holds only in-frame ones; the method was immunoSEQ multiplex PCR. V and J calls plus clone size are reproduced from that table; the DNA served to infer D and trimming. The repertoire consists of about 250,000 clones, with around 89% occurring once and the leading ten covering under 10%.

Material: PBMCs or T cells enriched from blood (not recorded which). The genes are TRBV11-2 and TRBJ2-1, with D perhaps matching TRBD2 (5 bases). The receptor was derived from a man aged 40-50 years who had recovered from COVID-19. CDR3 amino acids: CASSFGPGGEQFF. The CDR3 nucleotides read TGTGCCAGCAGCTTCGGACCTGGAGGAGAGCAGTTCTTC.